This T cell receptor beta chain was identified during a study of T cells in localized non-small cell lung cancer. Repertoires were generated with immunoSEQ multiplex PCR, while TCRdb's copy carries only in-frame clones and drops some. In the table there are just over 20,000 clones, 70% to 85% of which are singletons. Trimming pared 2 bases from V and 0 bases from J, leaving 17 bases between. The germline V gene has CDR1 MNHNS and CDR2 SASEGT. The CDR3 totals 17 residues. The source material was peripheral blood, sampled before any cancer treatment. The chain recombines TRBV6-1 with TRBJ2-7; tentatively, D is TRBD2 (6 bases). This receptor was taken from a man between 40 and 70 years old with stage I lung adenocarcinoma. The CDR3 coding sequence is TGTGCCAGCAGTGAATCCCTGACCGCCGGGGGCTCCTACGAGCAGTACTTC. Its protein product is CASSESLTAGGSYEQYF.